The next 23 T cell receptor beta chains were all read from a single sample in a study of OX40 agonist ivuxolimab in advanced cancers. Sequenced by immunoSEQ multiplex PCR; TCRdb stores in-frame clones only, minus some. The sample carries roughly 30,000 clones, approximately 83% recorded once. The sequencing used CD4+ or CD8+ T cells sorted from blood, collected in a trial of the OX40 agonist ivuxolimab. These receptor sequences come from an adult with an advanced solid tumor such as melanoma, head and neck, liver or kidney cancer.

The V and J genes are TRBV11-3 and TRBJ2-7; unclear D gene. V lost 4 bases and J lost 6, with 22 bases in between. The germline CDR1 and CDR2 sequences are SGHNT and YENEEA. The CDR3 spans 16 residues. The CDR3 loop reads CASSWAGPVVGREQYF. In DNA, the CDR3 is TGTGCCAGCAGCTGGGCCGGACCGGTAGTTGGCCGCGAGCAGTACTTC. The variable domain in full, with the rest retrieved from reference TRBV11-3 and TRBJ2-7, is EAGVVQSPRYKIIEKKQPVAFWCNPISGHNTLYWYLQNLGQGPELLIRYENEEAVDDSQLPKDRFSAERLKGVDSTLKIQPAELGDSAVYLCASSWAGPVVGREQYFGPGTRLTVT.

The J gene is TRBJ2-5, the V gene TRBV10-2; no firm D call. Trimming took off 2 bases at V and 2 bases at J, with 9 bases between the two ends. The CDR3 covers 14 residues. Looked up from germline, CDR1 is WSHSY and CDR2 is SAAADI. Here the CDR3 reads CASSERGWQETQYF. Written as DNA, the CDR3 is TGCGCCAGCAGTGAGCGTGGGTGGCAAGAGACCCAGTACTTC.

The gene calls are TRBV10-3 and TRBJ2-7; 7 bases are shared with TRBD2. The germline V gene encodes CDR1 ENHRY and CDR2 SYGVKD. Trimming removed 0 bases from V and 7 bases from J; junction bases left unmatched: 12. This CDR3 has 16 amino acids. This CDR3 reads CAISESTSGERWEQYF. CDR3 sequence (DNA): TGTGCCATCAGTGAGTCGACAAGCGGGGAAAGGTGGGAGCAGTACTTC.

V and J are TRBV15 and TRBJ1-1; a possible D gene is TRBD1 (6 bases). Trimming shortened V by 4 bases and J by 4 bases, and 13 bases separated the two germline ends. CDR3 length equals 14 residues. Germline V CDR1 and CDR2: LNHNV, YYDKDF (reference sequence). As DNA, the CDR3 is TGTGCCACCAGCAAACCCGGAGGGGGCACTGAAGCTTTCTTT. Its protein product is CATSKPGGGTEAFF.

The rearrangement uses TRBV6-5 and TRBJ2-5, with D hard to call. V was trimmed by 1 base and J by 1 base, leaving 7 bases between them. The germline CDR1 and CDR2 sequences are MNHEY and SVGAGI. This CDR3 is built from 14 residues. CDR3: CASSYWRTQETQYF. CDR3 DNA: TGTGCCAGCAGTTACTGGCGGACCCAAGAGACCCAGTACTTC.

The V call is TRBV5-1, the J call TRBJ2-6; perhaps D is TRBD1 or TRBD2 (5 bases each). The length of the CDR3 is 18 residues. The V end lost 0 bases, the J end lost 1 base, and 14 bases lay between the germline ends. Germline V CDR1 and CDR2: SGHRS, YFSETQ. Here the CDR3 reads CASSLVLGPTSGANVLTF. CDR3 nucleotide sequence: TGCGCCAGCAGCTTGGTACTGGGACCAACTTCTGGGGCCAACGTCCTGACTTTC.

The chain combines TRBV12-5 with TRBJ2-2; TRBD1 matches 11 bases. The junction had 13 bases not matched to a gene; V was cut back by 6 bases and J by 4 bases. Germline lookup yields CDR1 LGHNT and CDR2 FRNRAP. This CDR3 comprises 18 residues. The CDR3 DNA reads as TGTGCTAGTGGACTCATCCCTACCGGGACAGGGGGCACCGGGGAGCTGTTTTTT. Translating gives CASGLIPTGTGGTGELFF.

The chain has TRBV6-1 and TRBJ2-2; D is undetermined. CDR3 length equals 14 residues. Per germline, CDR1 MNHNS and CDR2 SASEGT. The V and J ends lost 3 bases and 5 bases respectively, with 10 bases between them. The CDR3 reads CASSERGMTGELFF. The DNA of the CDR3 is TGTGCCAGCAGTGAGCGCGGCATGACCGGGGAGCTGTTTTTT.

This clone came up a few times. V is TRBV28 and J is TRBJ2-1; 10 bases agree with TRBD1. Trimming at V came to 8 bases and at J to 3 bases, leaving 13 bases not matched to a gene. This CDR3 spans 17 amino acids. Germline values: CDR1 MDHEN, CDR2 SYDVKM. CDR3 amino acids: CASGDRGRYPYYNEQFF. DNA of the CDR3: TGTGCCAGCGGGGACAGGGGCCGCTACCCATACTACAATGAGCAGTTCTTC.

Here the CDR3 reads CASRVSGGGGTGELFF. The CDR3, as DNA: TGTGCCAGCAGGGTATCAGGGGGCGGGGGGACCGGGGAGCTGTTTTTT. This chain joins TRBV27 and TRBJ2-2, with D perhaps TRBD1 or TRBD2 (8 bases each). CDR3 size: 16 residues. Germline V CDR1 and CDR2: MNHEY, SMNVEV (reference sequence). V gave up 6 bases and J gave up 5 bases, with 19 bases separating them.

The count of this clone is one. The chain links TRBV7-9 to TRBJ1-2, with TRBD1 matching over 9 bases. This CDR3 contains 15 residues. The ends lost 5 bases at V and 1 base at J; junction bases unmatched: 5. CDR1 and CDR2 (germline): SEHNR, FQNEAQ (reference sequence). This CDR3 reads CASSETGGYNYGYTF. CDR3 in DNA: TGTGCCAGCAGCGAGACAGGGGGTTATAACTATGGCTACACCTTC.

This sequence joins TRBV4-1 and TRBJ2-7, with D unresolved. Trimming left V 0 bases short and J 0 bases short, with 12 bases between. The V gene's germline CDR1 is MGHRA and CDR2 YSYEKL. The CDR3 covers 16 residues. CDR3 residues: CASSQERPSSSYEQYF. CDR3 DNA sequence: TGCGCCAGCAGCCAAGAAAGACCGTCAAGCTCCTACGAGCAGTACTTC.

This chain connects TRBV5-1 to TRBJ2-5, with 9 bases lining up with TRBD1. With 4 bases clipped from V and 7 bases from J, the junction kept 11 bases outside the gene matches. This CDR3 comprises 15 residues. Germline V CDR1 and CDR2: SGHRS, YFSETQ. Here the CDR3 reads CASSRDREPLGTQYF. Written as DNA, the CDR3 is TGCGCCAGCAGCCGGGACAGGGAACCTTTGGGGACCCAGTACTTC.

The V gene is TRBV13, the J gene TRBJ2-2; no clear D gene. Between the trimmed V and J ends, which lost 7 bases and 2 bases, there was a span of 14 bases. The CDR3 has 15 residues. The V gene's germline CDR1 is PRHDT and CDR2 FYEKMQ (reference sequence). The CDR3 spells CASTLFRSNTGELFF. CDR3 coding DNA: TGTGCCAGCACCCTGTTCAGGTCTAACACCGGGGAGCTGTTTTTT.

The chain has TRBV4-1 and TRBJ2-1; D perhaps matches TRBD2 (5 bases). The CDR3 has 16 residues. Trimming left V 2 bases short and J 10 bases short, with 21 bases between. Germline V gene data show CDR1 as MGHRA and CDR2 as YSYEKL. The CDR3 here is CASSQKDPAAGREQFF. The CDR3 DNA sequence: TGCGCCAGCAGCCAAAAGGACCCCGCTGCGGGCAGGGAGCAGTTCTTC.

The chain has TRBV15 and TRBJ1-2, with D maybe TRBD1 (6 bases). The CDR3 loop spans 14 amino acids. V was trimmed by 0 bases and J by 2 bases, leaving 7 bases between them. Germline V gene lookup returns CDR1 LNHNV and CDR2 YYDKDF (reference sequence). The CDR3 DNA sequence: TGTGCCACCAGCAGAGATAGGGGGAACTATGGCTACACCTTC. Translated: CATSRDRGNYGYTF.

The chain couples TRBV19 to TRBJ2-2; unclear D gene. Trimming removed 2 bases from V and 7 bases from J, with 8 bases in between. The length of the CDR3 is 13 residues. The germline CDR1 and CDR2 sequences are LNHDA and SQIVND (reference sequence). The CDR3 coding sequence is TGTGCCAGTAGTATAATTGGTGGCGGGGAGCTGTTTTTT. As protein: CASSIIGGGELFF. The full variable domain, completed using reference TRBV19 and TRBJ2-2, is DGGITQSPKYLFRKEGQNVTLSCEQNLNHDAMYWYRQDPGQGLRLIYYSQIVNDFQKGDIAEGYSVSREKKESFPLTVTSAQKNPTAFYLCASSIIGGGELFFGEGSRLTVL.

CDR3 loop: CSVVQGAYEQYF. DNA of the CDR3: TGCAGCGTTGTACAAGGGGCCTACGAGCAGTACTTC. The chain combines TRBV29-1 with TRBJ2-7; maybe TRBD1 (5 bases). V gave up 4 bases and J gave up 2 bases, with 9 bases separating them. The germline V gene encodes CDR1 SQVTM and CDR2 ANQGSEA. This CDR3 contains 12 residues.

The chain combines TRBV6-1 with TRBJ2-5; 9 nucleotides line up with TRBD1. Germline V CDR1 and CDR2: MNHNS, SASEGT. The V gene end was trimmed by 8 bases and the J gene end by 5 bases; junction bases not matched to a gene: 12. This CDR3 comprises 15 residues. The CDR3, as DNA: TGTGCCAGCGAAGCGGGACAGGGAGTTATCGAGACCCAGTACTTC. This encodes CASEAGQGVIETQYF.

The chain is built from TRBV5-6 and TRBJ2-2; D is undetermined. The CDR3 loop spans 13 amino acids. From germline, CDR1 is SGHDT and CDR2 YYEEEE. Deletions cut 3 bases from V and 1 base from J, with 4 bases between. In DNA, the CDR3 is TGTGCCAGCAGCTGGGGGAACACCGGGGAGCTGTTTTTT. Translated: CASSWGNTGELFF.

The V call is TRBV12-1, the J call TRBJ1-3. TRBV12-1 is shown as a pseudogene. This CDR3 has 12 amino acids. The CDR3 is CARALVGNTIYF. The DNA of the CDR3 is TGTGCCCGGGCCTTGGTTGGAAACACCATATATTTT.

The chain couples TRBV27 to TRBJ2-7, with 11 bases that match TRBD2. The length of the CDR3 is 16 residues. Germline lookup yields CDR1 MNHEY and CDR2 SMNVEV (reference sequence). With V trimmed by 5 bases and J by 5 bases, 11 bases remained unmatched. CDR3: CASSPIAGGPVNEQYF. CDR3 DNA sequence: TGTGCCAGCAGTCCAATAGCGGGGGGGCCGGTTAACGAGCAGTACTTC.

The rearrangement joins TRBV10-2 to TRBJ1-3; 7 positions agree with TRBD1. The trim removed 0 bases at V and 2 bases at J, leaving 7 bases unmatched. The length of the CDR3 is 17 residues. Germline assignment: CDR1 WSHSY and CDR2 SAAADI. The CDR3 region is CASSESQGGQPGNTIYF. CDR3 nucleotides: TGCGCCAGCAGTGAGTCGCAGGGGGGGCAACCTGGAAACACCATATATTTT.